The 10 T cell receptor beta chains below all came from one sample that was sequenced in a study of graft-versus-host responses after intestinal transplantation. Libraries were prepared by immunoSEQ multiplex PCR; TCRdb keeps only in-frame clonotypes and omits some of them. The sample lists about 38,000 clones, around 83% seen once, with about 4% in the top ten. The sequenced sample was PBMCs, obtained 1070 days after transplant. All receptors derive from a human patient who received an intestinal transplant, so some T cells may come from the graft donor.

This sequence joins TRBV6-8 and TRBJ1-2; D is uncertain. Germline V lookup: CDR1 MNHGY, CDR2 SAAAGT. The CDR3 is made up of 10 amino acids. Between the trimmed V and J ends, which lost 5 bases and 8 bases, there was a span of 6 bases. The CDR3 spells CASSLGGYTF. CDR3 coding DNA: TGTGCCAGCAGTCTGGGGGGCTACACCTTC.

The chain uses TRBV29-1 and TRBJ2-3, with 7 nucleotides matching TRBD1. Germline V lookup: CDR1 SQVTM, CDR2 ANQGSEA. The CDR3 has 14 residues. V shed 4 bases, J shed 4 bases, and the junction held 8 bases outside the gene matches. Here the CDR3 DNA reads TGCAGCGTTGGGGACCCCGACAGGGCAGATACGCAGTATTTT. It yields the protein CSVGDPDRADTQYF.

The rearrangement uses TRBV7-6 and TRBJ2-2; tentatively, D is TRBD1 (5 bases). This CDR3 comprises 14 residues. CDR1 and CDR2 from the germline V gene are SGHVS and FNYEAQ. Trimming pared 7 bases from V and 3 bases from J, leaving 12 bases between. The CDR3, as DNA: TGTGCCAGCAAGGGCAGGGTTTACACCGGGGAGCTGTTTTTT. It is translated as CASKGRVYTGELFF.

This clone occurred a few times. The J gene is TRBJ1-5, the V gene TRBV10-2, with D uncertain. Germline V CDR1 and CDR2: WSHSY, SAAADI. There are 15 residues in the CDR3. V dropped 0 bases and J dropped 10 bases, with 16 bases sitting between them. CDR3 nucleotide sequence: TGCGCCAGCAGTGAGTCGGCCCCCTCCGGGAGTCCCCAGCATTTT. This codes for CASSESAPSGSPQHF.

This chain links TRBV21-1 with TRBJ2-2; TRBD1 is the table's D call and was not checked against the DNA. TRBV21-1 is flagged as a pseudogene. The CDR3 runs to 14 residues. The CDR3 DNA reads as TGTGCCAACCGGGGACAGGGGAACACCGGGGAGCTGTTTTTT. Protein product: CANRGQGNTGELFF.

The gene calls are TRBV6-4 and TRBJ1-6, with 7 bases lining up with TRBD1. The CDR3 totals 15 residues. The J segment lost 9 bases and the V segment lost 6 bases, leaving 11 bases of the junction unmatched. CDR1 is MRHNA and CDR2 is SNTAGT in the germline V gene. The CDR3 reads CASRDPGTESSPLHF. The CDR3 DNA is TGTGCCAGCAGGGACCCCGGGACAGAGAGTTCACCCCTCCACTTT.

To note about this clone: One base away lies a much larger clone, so this may be a sequencing read error. The chain combines TRBV6-4 with TRBJ2-2; no definite D call. The germline V gene encodes CDR1 MRHNA and CDR2 SNTAGT. The CDR3 contains 13 residues. The V end lost 0 bases, the J end lost 4 bases, and 3 bases lay between the germline ends. CDR3 residues: CASSDSTTGELFF. The CDR3, as DNA: TGTGCCAGCAGTGACTCGACCACCGGGGAGCTGTTTTTT.

DNA for the CDR3: TGTGCCAGCAGCTGGGCCGGGACTAGCGGGGGGAGCTCCTACAATGAGCAGTTCTTC. As protein: CASSWAGTSGGSSYNEQFF. The chain couples TRBV5-4 to TRBJ2-1; the match to TRBD2 covers 15 bases. V dropped 3 bases and J dropped 0; count of bases not matched to a gene: 7. The CDR3 extends over 19 amino acids. Germline CDR1 reads SGHNT; CDR2 reads YYREEE (reference sequence). Complete variable domain (other parts from reference TRBV5-4 and TRBJ2-1): ETGVTQSPTHLIKTRGQQVTLRCSSQSGHNTVSWYQQALGQGPQFIFQYYREEENGRGNFPPRFSGLQFPNYSSELNVNALELDDSALYLCASSWAGTSGGSSYNEQFFGPGTRLTVL.

The genes are TRBV6-6 and TRBJ2-6; no reliable D call. The CDR3 runs 16 residues. The germline gives CDR1 MNHNY, CDR2 SVGAGI (reference sequence). V shed 2 bases and J shed 0 bases, with 8 bases lying between them. In DNA, the CDR3 is TGTGCCAGCAGTTACGGCCTTCTCTCTGGGGCCAACGTCCTGACTTTC. The encoded protein is CASSYGLLSGANVLTF.

CDR3 bases: TGCGCCAGCAGCTTGGAGGGAGGGGACAGGGCCGCGGGAGCTTTCTTT. This codes for CASSLEGGDRAAGAFF. The chain uses TRBV5-1 and TRBJ1-1; the match to TRBD1 covers 9 bases. The CDR3 has 16 residues. Germline CDR1 is SGHRS and CDR2 is YFSETQ. The V gene end was trimmed by 0 bases and the J gene end by 10 bases; junction bases not matched to a gene: 13.